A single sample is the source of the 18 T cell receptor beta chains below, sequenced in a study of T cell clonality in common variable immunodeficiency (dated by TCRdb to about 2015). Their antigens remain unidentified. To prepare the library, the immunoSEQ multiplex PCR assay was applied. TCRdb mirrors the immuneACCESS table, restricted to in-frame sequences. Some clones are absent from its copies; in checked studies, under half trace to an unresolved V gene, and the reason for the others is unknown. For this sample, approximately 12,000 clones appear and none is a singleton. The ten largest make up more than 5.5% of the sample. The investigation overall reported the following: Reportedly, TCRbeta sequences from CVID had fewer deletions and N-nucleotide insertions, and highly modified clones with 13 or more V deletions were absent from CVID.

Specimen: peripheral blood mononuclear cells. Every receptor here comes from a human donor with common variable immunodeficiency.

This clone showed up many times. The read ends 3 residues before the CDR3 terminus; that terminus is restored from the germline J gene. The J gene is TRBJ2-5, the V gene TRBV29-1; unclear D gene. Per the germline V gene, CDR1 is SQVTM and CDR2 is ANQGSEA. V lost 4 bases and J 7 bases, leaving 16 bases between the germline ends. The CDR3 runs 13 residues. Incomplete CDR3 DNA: TGCAGCGTTGTCTCGGGTCCCCCGGGGACC. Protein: CSVVSGPPGT. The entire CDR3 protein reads CSVVSGPPGTQYF. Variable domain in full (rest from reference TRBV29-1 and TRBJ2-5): SAVISQKPSRDICQRGTSLTIQCQVDSQVTMMFWYRQQPGQSLTLIATANQGSEATYESGFVIDKFPISRPNLTFSTLTVSNMSPEDSSIYLCSVVSGPPGTQYFGPGTRLLVL.

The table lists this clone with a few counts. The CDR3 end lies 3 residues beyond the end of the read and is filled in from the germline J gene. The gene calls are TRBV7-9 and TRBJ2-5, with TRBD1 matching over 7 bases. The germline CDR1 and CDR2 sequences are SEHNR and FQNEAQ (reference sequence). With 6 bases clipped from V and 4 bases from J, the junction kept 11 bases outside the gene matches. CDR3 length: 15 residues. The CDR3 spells CASSSQGSLGETQYF. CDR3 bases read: TGTGCCAGCAGTTCACAGGGGTCGCTAGGAGAGACC.

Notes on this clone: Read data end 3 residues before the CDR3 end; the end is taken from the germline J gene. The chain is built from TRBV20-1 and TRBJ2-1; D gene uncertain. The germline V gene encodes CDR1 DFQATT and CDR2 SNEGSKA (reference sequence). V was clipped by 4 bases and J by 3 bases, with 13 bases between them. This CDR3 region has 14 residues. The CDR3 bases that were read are TGCAGTGCTATTGGCCCTAGGAGCTACAATGAG. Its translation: CSAIGPRSYNE. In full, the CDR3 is CSAIGPRSYNEQFF.

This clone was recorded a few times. The CDR3 spells CASSRVLNTEAFF. Incomplete CDR3 DNA: TGTGCCAGCAGCCGGGTCTTGAACACTGAA. This rearrangement joins TRBV7-9 to TRBJ1-1; D gene ambiguous. The read stops 3 residues short of the end of the CDR3; the missing end is completed from the germline J gene. Germline CDR1 is SEHNR and CDR2 is FQNEAQ (reference sequence). CDR3 length: 13 amino acids. V lost 5 bases and J 0 bases, leaving 7 bases between the germline ends.

The covered CDR3 bases are TGCAGTGCTAGCGTGCGAGAGAACACAGATACG. Amino acids: CSASVRENTDT. The CDR3 as a whole reads CSASVRENTDTQYF. This rearrangement joins TRBV20-1 to TRBJ2-3; D is undetermined. The CDR3 end falls 3 residues outside the read, so it is completed with the germline J gene. The CDR3 extends over 14 amino acids. Trimming left V 3 bases short and J 2 bases short, with 12 bases between. Germline loops: CDR1 DFQATT, CDR2 SNEGSKA (reference sequence).

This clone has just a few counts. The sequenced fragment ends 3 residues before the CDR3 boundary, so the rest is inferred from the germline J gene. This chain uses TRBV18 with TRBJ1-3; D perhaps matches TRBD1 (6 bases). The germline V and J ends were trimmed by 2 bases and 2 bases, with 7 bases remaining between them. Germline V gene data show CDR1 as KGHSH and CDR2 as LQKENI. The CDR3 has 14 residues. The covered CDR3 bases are TGTGCCAGCTCACCAAACAGGGCTGGAAACACC. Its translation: CASSPNRAGNT. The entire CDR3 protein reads CASSPNRAGNTIYF.

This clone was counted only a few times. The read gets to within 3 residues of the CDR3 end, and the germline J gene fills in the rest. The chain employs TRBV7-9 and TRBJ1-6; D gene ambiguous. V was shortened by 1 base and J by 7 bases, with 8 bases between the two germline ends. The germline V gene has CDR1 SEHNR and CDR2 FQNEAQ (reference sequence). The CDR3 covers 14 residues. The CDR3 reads CASSLEAKNSPLHF. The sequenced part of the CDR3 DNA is TGTGCCAGCAGCTTAGAAGCGAAAAATTCACCC.

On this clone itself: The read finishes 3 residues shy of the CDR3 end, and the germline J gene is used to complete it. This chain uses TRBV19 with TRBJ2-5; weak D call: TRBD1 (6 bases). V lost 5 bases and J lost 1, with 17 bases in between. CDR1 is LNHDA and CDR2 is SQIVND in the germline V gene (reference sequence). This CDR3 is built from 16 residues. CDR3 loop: CASSETGAPFQETQYF. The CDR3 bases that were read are TGTGCCAGTAGTGAGACAGGAGCTCCCTTCCAAGAGACC. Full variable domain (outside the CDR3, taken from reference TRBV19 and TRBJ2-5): DGGITQSPKYLFRKEGQNVTLSCEQNLNHDAMYWYRQDPGQGLRLIYYSQIVNDFQKGDIAEGYSVSREKKESFPLTVTSAQKNPTAFYLCASSETGAPFQETQYFGPGTRLLVL.

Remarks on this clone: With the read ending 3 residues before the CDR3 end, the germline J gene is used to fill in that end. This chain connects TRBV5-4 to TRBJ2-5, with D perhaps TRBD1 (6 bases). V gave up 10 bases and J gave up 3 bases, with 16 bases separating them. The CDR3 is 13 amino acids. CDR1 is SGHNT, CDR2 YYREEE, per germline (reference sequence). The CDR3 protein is CAGGNRDEETQYF. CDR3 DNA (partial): TGTGCCGGAGGAAACAGGGACGAAGAGACC. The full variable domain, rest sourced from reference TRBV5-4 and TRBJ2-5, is ETGVTQSPTHLIKTRGQQVTLRCSSQSGHNTVSWYQQALGQGPQFIFQYYREEENGRGNFPPRFSGLQFPNYSSELNVNALELDDSALYLCAGGNRDEETQYFGPGTRLLVL.

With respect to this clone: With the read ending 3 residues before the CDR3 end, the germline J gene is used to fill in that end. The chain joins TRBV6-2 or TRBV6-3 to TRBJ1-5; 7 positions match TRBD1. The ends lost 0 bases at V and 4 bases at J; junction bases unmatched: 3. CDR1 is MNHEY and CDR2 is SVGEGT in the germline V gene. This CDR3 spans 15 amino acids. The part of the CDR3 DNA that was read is TGTGCCAGCAGTTACTCGGGACAGACTAATCAGCCC. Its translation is CASSYSGQTNQP. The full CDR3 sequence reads CASSYSGQTNQPQHF.

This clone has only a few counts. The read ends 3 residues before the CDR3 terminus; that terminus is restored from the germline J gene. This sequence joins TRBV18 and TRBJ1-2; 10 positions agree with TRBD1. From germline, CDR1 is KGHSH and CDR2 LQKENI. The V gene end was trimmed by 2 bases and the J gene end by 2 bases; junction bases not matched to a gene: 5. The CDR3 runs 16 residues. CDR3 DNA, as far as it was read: TGTGCCAGCTCACCAAGTGGGACAGGGGACAACTATGGC. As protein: CASSPSGTGDNYG. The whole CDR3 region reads CASSPSGTGDNYGYTF.

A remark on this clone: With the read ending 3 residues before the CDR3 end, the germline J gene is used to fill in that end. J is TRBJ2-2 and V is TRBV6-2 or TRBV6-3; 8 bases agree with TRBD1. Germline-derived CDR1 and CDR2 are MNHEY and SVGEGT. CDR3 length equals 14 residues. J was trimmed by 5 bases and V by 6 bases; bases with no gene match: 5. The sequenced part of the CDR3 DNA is TGTGCCAGCAGGAGGACAGGGTCAACCGGGGAG. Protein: CASRRTGSTGE. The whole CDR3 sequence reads CASRRTGSTGELFF.

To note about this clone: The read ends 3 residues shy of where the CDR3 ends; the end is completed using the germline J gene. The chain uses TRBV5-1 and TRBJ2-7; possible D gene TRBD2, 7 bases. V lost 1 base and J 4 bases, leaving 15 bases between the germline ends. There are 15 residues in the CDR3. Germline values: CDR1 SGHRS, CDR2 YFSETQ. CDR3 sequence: CASSLYPGEGYEQYF. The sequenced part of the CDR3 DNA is TGCGCCAGCAGCTTGTATCCAGGGGAGGGATACGAG.

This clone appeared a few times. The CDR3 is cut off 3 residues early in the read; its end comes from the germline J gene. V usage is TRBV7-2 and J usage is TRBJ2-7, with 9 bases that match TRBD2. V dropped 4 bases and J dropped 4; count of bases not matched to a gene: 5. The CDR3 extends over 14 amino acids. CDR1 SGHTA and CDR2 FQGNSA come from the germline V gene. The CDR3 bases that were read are TGTGCCAGCAGCTCCTTAGCGGGGGCTTACGAG. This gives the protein CASSSLAGAYE. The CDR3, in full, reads CASSSLAGAYEQYF.

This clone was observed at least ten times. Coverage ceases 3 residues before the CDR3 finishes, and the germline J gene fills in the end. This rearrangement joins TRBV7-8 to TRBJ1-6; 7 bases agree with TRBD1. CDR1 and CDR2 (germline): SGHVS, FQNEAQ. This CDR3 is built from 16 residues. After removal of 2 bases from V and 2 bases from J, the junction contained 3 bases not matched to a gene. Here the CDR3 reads CASSLQDRAYNSPLHF. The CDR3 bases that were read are TGTGCCAGCAGCTTACAAGACAGGGCCTATAATTCACCC.

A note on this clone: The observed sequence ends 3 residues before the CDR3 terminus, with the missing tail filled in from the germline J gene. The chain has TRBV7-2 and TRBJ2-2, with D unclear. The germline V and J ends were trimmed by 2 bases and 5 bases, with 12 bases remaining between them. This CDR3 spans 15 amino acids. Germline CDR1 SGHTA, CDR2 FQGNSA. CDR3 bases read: TGTGCCAGCAGCTTATTAGGGTCCAATACCGGGGAG. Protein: CASSLLGSNTGE. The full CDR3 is CASSLLGSNTGELFF.

Incomplete CDR3 DNA: TGTGCCAGCGATCAGGGATACGAG. Amino acid sequence: CASDQGYE. The entire CDR3 is CASDQGYEQYF. The chain uses TRBV2 and TRBJ2-7; weak D call: TRBD1 (5 bases). The read falls 3 residues short of the CDR3 end, and the missing part is taken from the germline J gene. V dropped 8 bases and J dropped 4 bases, with 9 bases sitting between them. The CDR3 extends over 11 amino acids. CDR1 is SNHLY, CDR2 FYNNEI, per germline. Looking up the rest from reference TRBV2 and TRBJ2-7 gives the full variable domain: EPEVTQTPSHQVTQMGQEVILRCVPISNHLYFYWYRQILGQKVEFLVSFYNNEISEKSEIFDDQFSVERPDGSNFTLKIRSTKLEDSAMYFCASDQGYEQYFGPGTRLTVT.

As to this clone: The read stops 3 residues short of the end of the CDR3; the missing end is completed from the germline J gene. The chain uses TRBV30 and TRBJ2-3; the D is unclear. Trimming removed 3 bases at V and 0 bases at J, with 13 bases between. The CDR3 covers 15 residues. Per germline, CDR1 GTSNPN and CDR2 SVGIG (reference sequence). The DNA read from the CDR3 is TGTGCCTGGAGGGGCAGGCCCATTAGCACAGATACG. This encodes CAWRGRPISTDT. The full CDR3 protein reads CAWRGRPISTDTQYF.